Following are 7 T cell receptor beta chains from one sample sequenced in a study of regulatory T cells in long-lasting Graves disease. Time point in this sample: newly diagnosed GD, antithyroid drugs for less than 3 months. PBMC RNA was the source of the TCR library. Arm-PCR with iRepertoire HTBI primers amplified the CDR3 regions for these TCR beta libraries. TCRdb reanalysed the multiplex PCR reads using MiXCR and keeps one entry per CDR3 protein. The sample lists 410,000 or so distinct CDR3 sequences; about 15% were seen once. These data are also associated with another study on T cells in Graves' hyperthyroidism and ophthalmopathy.

Sequencing used peripheral blood mononuclear cells (PBMCs), obtained at new diagnosis, from a patient treated with antithyroid drugs. The source of these receptors is a woman younger than 45 with Graves disease.

Of note for this clonotype: The final CDR3 position lacks the conserved phenylalanine or tryptophan, pointing to a likely read error. The rearrangement joins TRBV12-3 or TRBV12-4 to TRBJ1-2; D is uncertain. V was shortened by 1 base and J by 8 bases, with 8 bases between the two germline ends. The CDR3 sequence is 12 residues long. The CDR3 protein is CASSLVGSGYTL. The CDR3 DNA is TGTGCCAGCAGTTTAGTTGGGTCGGGCTACACCCTC.

This clonotype was counted between two and nine times. With a much larger clone just one base away, this may be a read error. The V call is TRBV11-2, the J call TRBJ1-5; D remains unclear. Trimming left V 0 bases short and J 3 bases short, with 3 bases between. The CDR3 runs 13 residues. Germline V gene sequence: CDR1 SGHAT, CDR2 FQNNGV. DNA of the CDR3: TGTGCCAGCAGCTTAGAGGTCAATCAGCCCCAGCATTTT. Its protein product is CASSLEVNQPQHF.

This clonotype was detected many times. One end of the junction is discordant with germline, which a read error may explain. The chain links TRBV6-1 to TRBJ2-7, with D perhaps TRBD1 (6 bases). The CDR3 length is 13 residues. Per germline, CDR1 MNHNS and CDR2 SASEGT. DNA for the CDR3: TGTGCCAGCAGTAGGGACAAGTATGGAGTGCAGTGCTTC. Translating it yields CASSRDKYGVQCF.

The rearrangement links TRBV27 to TRBJ2-1, with TRBD2 matching 8 bases. The CDR3 extends over 15 amino acids. The V segment lost 5 bases and the J segment 2 bases; nucleotides outside the gene matches: 5. Looked up from germline, CDR1 is MNHEY and CDR2 is SMNVEV (reference sequence). For the CDR3, the DNA is TGTGCCAGCAGTCTAGCGGGTCTACCCTACAATGAGCAGTTCTTC. Amino acid sequence: CASSLAGLPYNEQFF.

This clonotype has at least ten counts. The chain employs TRBV11-3 and TRBJ2-1; D is perhaps TRBD2 (6 bases). Germline V CDR1 and CDR2: SGHNT, YENEEA. The V gene lost 1 base and the J gene lost 3 bases, with 10 bases spanning the gap. The CDR3 is 15 residues long. In nucleotides, the CDR3 is TGTGCCAGCAGCTTAGGGGACTCGGGCTACAATGAGCAGTTCTTC. Protein: CASSLGDSGYNEQFF.

At least ten counts were recorded for this clonotype. The rearrangement links TRBV11-2 to TRBJ2-7; 7 nucleotides match TRBD1. The CDR3 is made up of 16 amino acids. V gave up 3 bases and J gave up 1 base; unmatched junction bases: 9. Germline values: CDR1 SGHAT, CDR2 FQNNGV. CDR3 sequence: CASSLEGGLISYEQYF. In nucleotides, the CDR3 is TGTGCCAGCAGCTTGGAAGGGGGCCTTATTTCCTACGAGCAGTACTTC.

Ten or more counts support this clonotype. The chain joins TRBV20-1 to TRBJ1-5, with D perhaps TRBD1 (6 bases). This CDR3 contains 15 residues. With 4 bases removed from V and 3 bases from J, the gap between germline ends came to 16 bases. Germline V CDR1 and CDR2: DFQATT, SNEGSKA (reference sequence). The CDR3 DNA reads as TGCAGTGCTAACCTGGGAGGACAGCACAATCAGCCCCAGCATTTT. Protein product: CSANLGGQHNQPQHF.